These 32 T cell receptor beta chains share one sample of origin, sequenced in a study of cytomegalovirus exposure and HLA in healthy donors. A multiplex PCR was run with 60 Vbeta primers and 13 Jbeta primers. Clones were read by immunoSEQ multiplex PCR, and TCRdb kept only the in-frame ones, dropping some. The sample holds 90,000 or so clones, 75% to 90% seen once. Specimen: PBMCs. Receptor source: a man in his fifties in good health and CMV-seropositive.

This sequence joins TRBV7-8 and TRBJ2-3; 8 bases are shared with TRBD2. CDR1 is SGHVS, CDR2 FQNEAQ, per germline. The CDR3 consists of 15 residues. V trimming: 7 bases; J trimming: 6 bases; junction bases outside the gene matches: 12. The CDR3 region is CASKNPSGPVDTQYF. Here the CDR3 DNA reads TGTGCCAGCAAAAACCCTAGCGGGCCGGTCGATACGCAGTATTTT.

The sample holds one count of this clone. The rearrangement uses TRBV5-1 and TRBJ2-2; TRBD1 might be the D (5 bases). CDR1 and CDR2 from the germline V gene are SGHRS and YFSETQ. CDR3 length: 15 residues. V dropped 5 bases and J dropped 0 bases, with 11 bases sitting between them. The DNA of the CDR3 is TGCGCCAGCAGTATATCAGGGCCGAACACCGGGGAGCTGTTTTTT. Translating it yields CASSISGPNTGELFF.

The chain recombines TRBV12-2 with TRBJ2-5; the DNA was not used to check the table's D call, TRBD2. TRBV12-2 is termed a pseudogene. The CDR3 runs to 13 residues. CDR3 residues: CASRTLAGETQYF. The CDR3 DNA reads as TGTGCAAGTCGTACCCTAGCGGGAGAGACCCAGTACTTC.

The rearrangement uses TRBV4-2 and TRBJ2-1; D is unclear. V dropped 1 base and J dropped 2 bases, with 12 bases sitting between them. The germline CDR1 and CDR2 sequences are LGHNA and YNFKEQ. The CDR3 totals 16 residues. CDR3 bases: TGTGCCAGCAGCCAAGGGGTCAGGCGAGCCTACAATGAGCAGTTCTTC. This codes for CASSQGVRRAYNEQFF.

The rearrangement links TRBV6-5 to TRBJ2-7; 12 nucleotides align to TRBD2. The CDR3 is 15 residues long. CDR1 is MNHEY, CDR2 SVGAGI, per germline. V shed 2 bases, J shed 7 bases, and the junction held 6 bases outside the gene matches. The CDR3 DNA sequence: TGTGCCAGCAGTTACCGGCTAGCGGGAGGGAGAGAGCAGTACTTC. Translated, it gives CASSYRLAGGREQYF.

The CDR3 is CASSPHHGREGRAYNEQFF. As DNA, the CDR3 is TGCGCCAGCAGCCCACACCACGGGCGGGAGGGGAGGGCTTACAATGAGCAGTTCTTC. The chain has TRBV4-1 and TRBJ2-1, with 9 nucleotides matching TRBD2. This CDR3 is built from 19 residues. V lost 4 bases, J lost 4 bases, and 17 bases stayed unmatched. Germline lookup yields CDR1 MGHRA and CDR2 YSYEKL.

The chain is built from TRBV6-5 and TRBJ1-4; D is perhaps TRBD1 (5 bases). V shed 6 bases and J shed 4 bases, with 12 bases lying between them. The germline CDR1 and CDR2 sequences are MNHEY and SVGAGI. The CDR3 is made up of 14 amino acids. DNA of the CDR3: TGTGCCAGCAGACAGACAGCCTTTAATGAAAAACTGTTTTTT. Its protein product is CASRQTAFNEKLFF.

This rearrangement joins TRBV18 to TRBJ1-1; weak D call: TRBD1 (5 bases). Trimming shortened V by 4 bases and J by 4 bases, and 19 bases separated the two germline ends. The CDR3 covers 16 residues. Germline V lookup: CDR1 KGHSH, CDR2 LQKENI. The CDR3 DNA reads as TGTGCCAGCTCACAGAATCCCCCAGGGAGGGGCACTGAAGCTTTCTTT. It encodes CASSQNPPGRGTEAFF.

This clone was seen once. This chain uses TRBV11-2 with TRBJ1-2; D gene uncertain. Trimming removed 1 base from V and 8 bases from J, with 11 bases in between. The CDR3 is made up of 13 amino acids. CDR1 is SGHAT and CDR2 is FQNNGV in the germline V gene. The CDR3 DNA follows: TGTGCCAGCAGCTTAGGGCGGGATAGGGGCTACACCTTC. Protein: CASSLGRDRGYTF.

This clone was found a few times. The chain has TRBV6-1 and TRBJ2-5; D might be TRBD2 (5 bases). V was trimmed by 2 bases and J by 2 bases, leaving 18 bases between them. The CDR3 contains 17 residues. Germline V gene sequence: CDR1 MNHNS, CDR2 SASEGT. The CDR3 sequence: CASSERVAGTLQETQYF. The CDR3 DNA is TGTGCCAGCAGTGAAAGAGTGGCGGGCACCCTACAAGAGACCCAGTACTTC.

This chain links TRBV5-1 with TRBJ2-3; 9 bases map to TRBD1. J gave up 3 bases and V 4 bases, and 6 bases lay outside the gene matches. Germline V lookup: CDR1 SGHRS, CDR2 YFSETQ. The CDR3 length is 15 residues. The CDR3 coding sequence is TGCGCCAGCAGCCGCTACAGGGGGCGTACAGATACGCAGTATTTT. This codes for CASSRYRGRTDTQYF.

This sequence joins TRBV30 and TRBJ2-1, with 11 bases lining up with TRBD2. Germline V gene lookup returns CDR1 GTSNPN and CDR2 SVGIG (reference sequence). The CDR3 loop spans 18 amino acids. The V gene end was trimmed by 0 bases and the J gene end by 6 bases; junction bases not matched to a gene: 13. CDR3 sequence reads: CAWSVFRTSGRSFNEQFF. The CDR3 DNA reads as TGTGCCTGGAGTGTGTTCCGAACTAGCGGGAGAAGCTTCAATGAGCAGTTCTTC.

This clone was recorded only once. This sequence joins TRBV7-9 and TRBJ2-6; maybe TRBD1 (5 bases). This CDR3 is built from 15 residues. CDR1 and CDR2 from the germline V gene are SEHNR and FQNEAQ (reference sequence). V lost 4 bases, J lost 2 bases, and 9 bases lay in between. The CDR3 region has the DNA TGTGCCAGCAGCTACTCAGGGACTGGGGCCAACGTCCTGACTTTC. Translated: CASSYSGTGANVLTF.

This chain connects TRBV7-9 to TRBJ2-7; TRBD1 might be the D (6 bases). V was pared by 8 bases and J by 2 bases, with 22 bases between. The CDR3 contains 16 residues. From germline, CDR1 is SEHNR and CDR2 FQNEAQ (reference sequence). The CDR3 bases are TGTGCCAGCTCCAAGATCCCTCAGGGGCCCACCTACGAGCAGTACTTC. Amino acid sequence: CASSKIPQGPTYEQYF.

The chain carries TRBV2 and TRBJ2-4, with TRBD1 as a possible D gene (6 bases). Trimming removed 1 base from V and 12 bases from J, with 19 bases in between. The CDR3 has 15 residues. Germline-derived CDR1 and CDR2 are SNHLY and FYNNEI. CDR3 sequence: CASSEGAGQGSTQYF. The CDR3 DNA is TGTGCCAGCAGTGAAGGGGCGGGTCAGGGGAGCACTCAGTACTTC.

This clone was detected a few times. The rearrangement uses TRBV27 and TRBJ2-5; 9 bases are shared with TRBD1. The junction had 8 bases not matched to a gene; V was cut back by 4 bases and J by 5 bases. There are 15 residues in the CDR3. Germline CDR1 MNHEY, CDR2 SMNVEV (reference sequence). CDR3 amino acids: CASSSGQGNWETQYF. The CDR3 coding sequence is TGTGCCAGCAGTTCGGGACAGGGTAACTGGGAGACCCAGTACTTC.

The chain has TRBV29-1 and TRBJ1-1; 8 bases agree with TRBD1. Germline values: CDR1 SQVTM, CDR2 ANQGSEA. The CDR3 is 13 residues long. The V gene end was trimmed by 4 bases and the J gene end by 5 bases; junction bases not matched to a gene: 6. The CDR3 reads CSVAWDRSTEAFF. In DNA, the CDR3 is TGCAGCGTTGCCTGGGACAGGAGTACTGAAGCTTTCTTT. The full variable domain, rest sourced from reference TRBV29-1 and TRBJ1-1, is SAVISQKPSRDICQRGTSLTIQCQVDSQVTMMFWYRQQPGQSLTLIATANQGSEATYESGFVIDKFPISRPNLTFSTLTVSNMSPEDSSIYLCSVAWDRSTEAFFGQGTRLTVV.

The CDR3 DNA sequence: TGTGCCAGTAGTGCCAGGACAGGGGGCCCACTCGCCACTGAAGCTTTCTTT. As protein: CASSARTGGPLATEAFF. The V gene is TRBV19, the J gene TRBJ1-1; 11 nucleotides align to TRBD1. V lost 5 bases to trimming and J lost 4 bases; unmatched junction nucleotides: 12. This CDR3 contains 17 residues. CDR1 and CDR2 from the germline V gene are LNHDA and SQIVND (reference sequence).

The chain combines TRBV10-3 with TRBJ2-2; D gene uncertain. CDR1 is ENHRY and CDR2 is SYGVKD in the germline V gene. The V end lost 6 bases, the J end lost 4 bases, and 6 bases lay between the germline ends. This CDR3 contains 12 residues. For the CDR3, the DNA is TGTGCCATCAGGAGAAGCACCGGGGAGCTGTTTTTT. Translating gives CAIRRSTGELFF.

This clone was picked up one time. The gene calls are TRBV5-1 and TRBJ2-3; D is possibly TRBD1 (6 bases). Deletions cut 6 bases from V and 0 bases from J, with 8 bases between. The CDR3 runs to 13 residues. CDR1 and CDR2 from the germline V gene are SGHRS and YFSETQ. CDR3 in amino acids: CASNRVSTDTQYF. The CDR3 region has the DNA TGCGCCAGCAACAGGGTTAGCACAGATACGCAGTATTTT.

The V and J genes are TRBV6-5 and TRBJ1-1, with 7 bases fitting TRBD1. This CDR3 is built from 14 residues. The germline V gene has CDR1 MNHEY and CDR2 SVGAGI. V shed 6 bases and J 0 bases; nucleotides not matched to a gene: 4. This chain's CDR3 is CASRETGMNTEAFF. In nucleotides, the CDR3 is TGTGCCAGCAGGGAGACAGGGATGAACACTGAAGCTTTCTTT.

V is TRBV30 and J is TRBJ1-6; TRBD1 aligns across 11 bases. Germline V gene sequence: CDR1 GTSNPN, CDR2 SVGIG (reference sequence). V was pared by 3 bases and J by 14 bases, with 9 bases of the junction left unmatched. CDR3 length: 14 amino acids. The CDR3 sequence is CAWSPGTGGISLHF. Written as DNA, the CDR3 is TGTGCCTGGAGCCCCGGGACAGGGGGTATATCCCTCCACTTT.

This chain connects TRBV6-5 to TRBJ2-7; D possibly corresponds to TRBD1 (7 bases). Germline lookup yields CDR1 MNHEY and CDR2 SVGAGI. This CDR3 is built from 15 residues. With 5 bases removed from V and 4 bases from J, the gap between germline ends came to 18 bases. The CDR3 spells CASSTRQGGTYEQYF. DNA of the CDR3: TGTGCCAGCAGTACAAGACAGGGAGGAACGTACGAGCAGTACTTC.

The chain recombines TRBV18 with TRBJ2-2, with D unresolved. This CDR3 has 13 amino acids. Trimming removed 5 bases from V and 1 base from J, with 5 bases in between. Per the germline V gene, CDR1 is KGHSH and CDR2 is LQKENI. CDR3 sequence (DNA): TGTGCCAGCTCATTTCAGAACACCGGGGAGCTGTTTTTT. This gives the protein CASSFQNTGELFF. Full variable domain (outside the CDR3, taken from reference TRBV18 and TRBJ2-2): NAGVMQNPRHLVRRRGQEARLRCSPMKGHSHVYWYRQLPEEGLKFMVYLQKENIIDESGMPKERFSAEFPKEGPSILRIQQVVRGDSAAYFCASSFQNTGELFFGEGSRLTVL.

This clone was recorded only once. The chain has TRBV19 and TRBJ2-1; 8 nucleotides agree with TRBD2. This CDR3 has 15 amino acids. The J segment lost 7 bases and the V segment lost 11 bases, leaving 16 bases of the junction unmatched. CDR1 LNHDA and CDR2 SQIVND come from the germline V gene (reference sequence). The CDR3 DNA reads TGTGCCTCCCGAGGAGAGCGGGAGTTAGCAAATGAGCAGTTCTTC. Its protein product is CASRGERELANEQFF.

The CDR3 sequence: CASSAGTGFTEAFF. In DNA form, the CDR3 reads TGTGCCAGTAGCGCCGGGACAGGGTTCACTGAAGCTTTCTTT. The rearrangement joins TRBV19 to TRBJ1-1; TRBD1 matches at 9 bases. Germline loops: CDR1 LNHDA, CDR2 SQIVND (reference sequence). The J segment lost 4 bases and the V segment lost 6 bases, leaving 6 bases of the junction unmatched. The CDR3 consists of 14 residues.

This clone was seen more than once but under ten times. This rearrangement joins TRBV6-6 to TRBJ1-2, with TRBD1 identical over 10 bases. CDR1 MNHNY and CDR2 SVGAGI come from the germline V gene (reference sequence). Trimming cost V 2 bases and J 3 bases; bases outside gene matches: 3. The CDR3 spans 15 residues. CDR3 nucleotides: TGTGCCAGCAGTTACCGGACAGGGGGGGACTATGGCTACACCTTC. Its protein product is CASSYRTGGDYGYTF.

This chain joins TRBV5-1 and TRBJ2-7; tentatively, D is TRBD2 (5 bases). The CDR3 contains 14 residues. Trimming pared 4 bases from V and 3 bases from J, leaving 14 bases between. Germline CDR1 reads SGHRS; CDR2 reads YFSETQ. CDR3 coding DNA: TGCGCCAGCAGCCTTTTATCCGAGGGCTACGAGCAGTACTTC. Translated: CASSLLSEGYEQYF.

The chain uses TRBV7-9 and TRBJ2-7; D might be TRBD2 (5 bases). The V end lost 5 bases, the J end lost 2 bases, and 13 bases lay between the germline ends. Germline CDR1 reads SEHNR; CDR2 reads FQNEAQ (reference sequence). CDR3 length: 14 residues. CDR3 in amino acids: CASSIAGKPYEQYF. As DNA, the CDR3 is TGTGCCAGCAGCATCGCGGGTAAACCCTACGAGCAGTACTTC. Using reference TRBV7-9 and TRBJ2-7 for the parts outside the CDR3, the full variable domain is DTGVSQNPRHKITKRGQNVTFRCDPISEHNRLYWYRQTLGQGPEFLTYFQNEAQLEKSRLLSDRFSAERPKGSFSTLEIQRTEQGDSAMYLCASSIAGKPYEQYFGPGTRLTVT.

The CDR3 spells CASSEDRANTGELFF. As DNA, the CDR3 is TGTGCCAGCAGTGAAGACAGGGCGAACACCGGGGAGCTGTTTTTT. V gene TRBV2 combines with J gene TRBJ2-2; maybe TRBD1 (6 bases). Germline V CDR1 and CDR2: SNHLY, FYNNEI. The V gene lost 1 base and the J gene lost 0 bases, with 6 bases spanning the gap. CDR3 length equals 15 residues.

J is TRBJ2-1 and V is TRBV7-3; possible D gene TRBD2, 6 bases. There are 15 residues in the CDR3. Trimming removed 1 base at V and 5 bases at J, with 12 bases between. Germline V gives CDR1 SGHTA, CDR2 FQGTGA. The DNA of the CDR3 is TGTGCCAGCAGCTTAAGCCCGGGAGAGCACAATGAGCAGTTCTTC. Translation gives CASSLSPGEHNEQFF.

This chain links TRBV11-2 with TRBJ2-1, with TRBD2 matching over 10 bases. This CDR3 contains 17 residues. Germline CDR1 reads SGHAT; CDR2 reads FQNNGV. The V segment lost 4 bases and the J segment 0 bases; nucleotides outside the gene matches: 6. The CDR3 nucleotides are TGTGCCAGCAGCTGGTCACTAGCGGGGCACTCCTACAATGAGCAGTTCTTC. It yields the protein CASSWSLAGHSYNEQFF.